This T cell receptor beta chain was obtained from a study of read filtering for tumor transcriptome and immune sequencing. Whole-study context: IR-seq gave about 3.5 to 10.27 million TCR reads per sample; RNA-seq gave about 80 to 1,300.

Regarding the study as a whole: This fraction held mixed bone marrow immune cells after CD138-negative sorting.

The CDR3 sequence is 14 residues long. CDR1 and CDR2 (germline): DFQATT, SNEGSKA (reference sequence). The library was built from roughly 400 ng RNA with molecular barcoded adaptors for alpha/delta and beta/gamma chains. Each CDR3 protein is one row after TCRdb ran MiXCR on the reads. The table shows about 57,000 distinct CDR3 sequences, with 20% to 25% occurring only once. Bone marrow was sampled from every patient at the time of active disease. To note about this clonotype: Its target is unknown. A much larger clone differs from this one at a single base, so this may be a read error.

V usage is TRBV20-1 and J usage is TRBJ2-4, with TRBD1 identical over 8 bases. The sequence was obtained from a donor over 35 with multiple myeloma. The sample consisted of a population of CD138-negative cells sorted from bone marrow. The CDR3 here is CRADRQGAKNIQYF. In nucleotides, the CDR3 is TGCAGGGCGGACCGACAGGGGGCCAAAAACATTCAGTACTTC.